This entry is about one T cell receptor (beta chain). Its cognate antigen is unknown. This specimen belongs to a study of cytomegalovirus exposure and HLA in healthy donors. Study-level points and caveats: CMV serostatus stood as the only immune exposure information on hand.

Vbeta (60) and Jbeta (13) primers were used in the PCR. TCRdb keeps only in-frame clones here, not all; method: immunoSEQ multiplex PCR. The data contain 150,000 to 200,000 clones, approximately 80% of them seen just once; the ten biggest clones take up about an eighth. The sequencing sample was made of PBMCs. This clonotype was sampled from a woman aged 40 to 49 in good health and CMV-seronegative.

The CDR3 reads CASRELAVGGETQYF. The DNA of the CDR3 is TGTGCCAGCAGAGAGTTAGCTGTAGGAGGGGAGACCCAGTACTTC. J is TRBJ2-5 and V is TRBV6-5; TRBD2 is a possible D gene (6 bases). Germline-derived CDR1 and CDR2 are MNHEY and SVGAGI. The CDR3 runs 15 residues. V was trimmed by 6 bases and J by 5 bases, leaving 19 bases between them.